This TCR beta chain appears in the sequencing data of a study of blood T cell repertoires in COVID-19. Study information: The United States, Italy and Spain were the sources of the acute and convalescent COVID-19 samples. Sources were T cells, B-cell-depleted T cells, or PBMCs; the material itself was cDNA or gDNA.

Sequencing used immunoSEQ multiplex PCR; TCRdb keeps in-frame clones, though not all of them. The table includes 140,000 to 150,000 clones, 80% to 90% detected once. Seattle participants joined during active infection and were tracked over time. The specimen was peripheral blood. The receptor's source is a man younger than 35 with COVID-19, enrolled during active disease.

DNA of the CDR3: TGTGCCATCCAAGGGGGCAGAGAAGATACGCAGTATTTT. Protein: CAIQGGREDTQYF. The V gene is TRBV10-3, the J gene TRBJ2-3, with 7 bases aligning to TRBD1. The CDR3 has 13 amino acids. V dropped 8 bases and J dropped 5; count of bases not matched to a gene: 7. CDR1 and CDR2 (germline): ENHRY, SYGVKD.